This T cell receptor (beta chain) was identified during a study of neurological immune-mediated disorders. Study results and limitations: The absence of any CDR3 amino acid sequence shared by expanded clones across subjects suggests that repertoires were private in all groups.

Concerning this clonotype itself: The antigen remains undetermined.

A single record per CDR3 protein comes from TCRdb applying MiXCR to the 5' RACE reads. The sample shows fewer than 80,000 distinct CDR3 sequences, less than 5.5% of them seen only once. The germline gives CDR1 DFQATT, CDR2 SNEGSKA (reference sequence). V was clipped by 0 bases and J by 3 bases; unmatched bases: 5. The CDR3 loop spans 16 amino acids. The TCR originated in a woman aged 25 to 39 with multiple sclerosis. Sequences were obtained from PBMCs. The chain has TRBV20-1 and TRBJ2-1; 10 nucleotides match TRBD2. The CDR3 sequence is CSARESGGASYNEQFF. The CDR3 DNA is TGCAGTGCTAGAGAAAGCGGGGGGGCGAGCTACAATGAGCAGTTCTTC.